The next 11 T cell receptor beta chains were all read from a single sample in a study of T cell repertoires in cytomegalovirus infection. TCRdb itself ran the reads through MiXCR, one entry per CDR3 protein. The data show a few hundred thousand distinct CDR3 sequences, about 13% seen once. Input material: PBMCs. The receptors were sampled from a human donor in good health (CMV status not recorded). Some clones in this sample may be carry-over from other donors' samples.

J is TRBJ1-6 and V is TRBV9; D is unclear. Germline V CDR1 and CDR2: SGDLS, YYNGEE. This CDR3 is 13 amino acids long. The ends were cut back, 4 bases at V and 8 bases at J, with 10 bases in the middle. The CDR3 loop reads CASSPTHDSPLHF. CDR3 sequence (DNA): TGTGCCAGCAGCCCGACGCATGATTCACCCCTCCACTTT.

This clonotype was observed many times. The chain couples TRBV7-2 to TRBJ1-1; D unresolved. The ends were cut back, 5 bases at V and 4 bases at J, with 26 bases in the middle. Per the germline V gene, CDR1 is SGHTA and CDR2 is FQGNSA. This CDR3 is built from 18 residues. CDR3 sequence reads: CASSPLTGLGLFGTEAFF. The CDR3, as DNA: TGTGCCAGCAGCCCCCTTACGGGGTTAGGTCTTTTCGGCACTGAAGCTTTCTTT.

This clonotype was counted ten times or more. CDR3 DNA: TGTGCCAGCAGCTTAGCAGGGCACCTACCTTACAATGAGCAGTTCTTC. Its protein is CASSLAGHLPYNEQFF. The chain combines TRBV7-2 with TRBJ2-1, with D hard to call. CDR3 length: 16 amino acids. Between the trimmed V and J ends, which lost 0 bases and 4 bases, there was a span of 13 bases. Germline values: CDR1 SGHTA, CDR2 FQGNSA.

This clonotype was seen ten or more times. The rearrangement uses TRBV11-2 and TRBJ2-7; TRBD1 agrees at 9 bases. This CDR3 comprises 14 residues. With 6 bases clipped from V and 4 bases from J, the junction kept 7 bases outside the gene matches. Per germline, CDR1 SGHAT and CDR2 FQNNGV. CDR3 DNA sequence: TGTGCCAGCAGAAAAACTGGGACAGGGTACGAGCAGTACTTC. Amino acids: CASRKTGTGYEQYF.

V and J are TRBV6-2 or TRBV6-3 and TRBJ2-4; D possibly corresponds to TRBD2 (6 bases). The CDR3 runs to 14 residues. CDR1 MNHEY and CDR2 SVGEGT come from the germline V gene. V was trimmed by 8 bases and J by 1 base, leaving 12 bases between them. CDR3 DNA: TGTGCCAGCGAATATGGGGGGGCCAAAAACATTCAGTACTTC. Its translation: CASEYGGAKNIQYF.

The chain is built from TRBV19 and TRBJ1-5, with unresolved D. Germline V gives CDR1 LNHDA, CDR2 SQIVND (reference sequence). CDR3 length: 16 amino acids. V was clipped by 3 bases and J by 2 bases, with 14 bases between them. The CDR3 loop is CASSIPPRAGNQPQHF. The CDR3 coding sequence is TGTGCCAGTAGTATCCCCCCGAGGGCTGGCAATCAGCCCCAGCATTTT.

This clonotype occurred many times. The CDR3 here is CASSLDGRLNQPQHF. CDR3 sequence (DNA): TGTGCCAGCAGCTTAGATGGCAGGCTCAATCAGCCCCAGCATTTT. This chain uses TRBV7-9 with TRBJ1-5; D uncertain. The CDR3 covers 15 residues. Per the germline V gene, CDR1 is SEHNR and CDR2 is FQNEAQ (reference sequence). V shed 1 base and J shed 3 bases, with 10 bases lying between them.

This clonotype has more than one count but fewer than ten. The chain links TRBV7-9 to TRBJ1-1; D remains ambiguous. This CDR3 is built from 13 residues. Germline V lookup: CDR1 SEHNR, CDR2 FQNEAQ (reference sequence). Trimming pared 6 bases from V and 1 base from J, leaving 9 bases between. CDR3: CASSIGENTEAFF. The CDR3 nucleotides are TGTGCCAGCAGTATCGGCGAGAACACTGAAGCTTTCTTT.

This clonotype was counted many times. The rearrangement uses TRBV4-1 and TRBJ2-6; TRBD1 aligns across 9 bases. The ends lost 6 bases at V and 0 bases at J; junction bases unmatched: 6. This CDR3 region has 17 residues. CDR1 is MGHRA, CDR2 YSYEKL, per germline. The DNA of the CDR3 is TGCGCCAGCAGGGCCGGGACAGGGAACTCTGGGGCCAACGTCCTGACTTTC. Translated: CASRAGTGNSGANVLTF.

The sample holds many counts of this clonotype. J is TRBJ1-4 and V is TRBV20-1, with no clear D. The CDR3 has 15 amino acids. Between the trimmed V and J ends, which lost 0 bases and 8 bases, there was a span of 16 bases. Germline V gene data show CDR1 as DFQATT and CDR2 as SNEGSKA (reference sequence). The CDR3 spells CSAREGTLLDEKLFF. CDR3 DNA: TGCAGTGCTAGAGAAGGCACCCTCCTAGACGAAAAACTGTTTTTT.

This clonotype was observed at least ten times. The J gene is TRBJ2-3, the V gene TRBV7-3, with 8 bases identical to TRBD2. The CDR3 has 17 amino acids. V trimming: 4 bases; J trimming: 2 bases; junction bases outside the gene matches: 11. Germline V gene lookup returns CDR1 SGHTA and CDR2 FQGTGA. In nucleotides, the CDR3 is TGTGCCAGCAGCTCGAGAAAGAGCGGGAGCCCCACAGATACGCAGTATTTT. Encoded protein: CASSSRKSGSPTDTQYF.